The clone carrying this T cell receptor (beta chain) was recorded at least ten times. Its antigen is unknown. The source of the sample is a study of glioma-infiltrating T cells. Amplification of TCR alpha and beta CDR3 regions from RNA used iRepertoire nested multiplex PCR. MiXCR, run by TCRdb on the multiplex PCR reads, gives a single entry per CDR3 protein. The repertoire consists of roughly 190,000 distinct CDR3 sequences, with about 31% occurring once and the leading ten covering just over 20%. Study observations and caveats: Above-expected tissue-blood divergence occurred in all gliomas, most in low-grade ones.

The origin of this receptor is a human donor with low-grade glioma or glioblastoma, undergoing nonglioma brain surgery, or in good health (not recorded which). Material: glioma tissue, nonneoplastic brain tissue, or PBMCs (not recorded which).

This CDR3 is CSAPDMSAEKLFF. The CDR3 DNA follows: TGCAGTGCTCCGGACATGTCAGCTGAAAAACTGTTTTTT. The V call is TRBV20-1, the J call TRBJ1-4; D may be TRBD1 (5 bases). V lost 5 bases, J lost 7 bases, and 14 bases lay in between. Germline V gives CDR1 DFQATT, CDR2 SNEGSKA (reference sequence). The length of the CDR3 is 13 residues.